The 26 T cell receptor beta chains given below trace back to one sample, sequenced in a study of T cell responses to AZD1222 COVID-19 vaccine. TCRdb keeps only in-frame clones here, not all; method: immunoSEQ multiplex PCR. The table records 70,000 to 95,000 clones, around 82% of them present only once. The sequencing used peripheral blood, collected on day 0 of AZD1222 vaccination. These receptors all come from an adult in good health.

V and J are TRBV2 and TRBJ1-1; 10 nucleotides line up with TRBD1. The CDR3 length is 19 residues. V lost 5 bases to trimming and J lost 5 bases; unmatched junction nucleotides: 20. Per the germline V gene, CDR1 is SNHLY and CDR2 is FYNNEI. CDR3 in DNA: TGTGCCAGCAGTTCCCGACCGTTAGGGACAGGGGCCTTTGAGACTGAAGCTTTCTTT. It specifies CASSSRPLGTGAFETEAFF.

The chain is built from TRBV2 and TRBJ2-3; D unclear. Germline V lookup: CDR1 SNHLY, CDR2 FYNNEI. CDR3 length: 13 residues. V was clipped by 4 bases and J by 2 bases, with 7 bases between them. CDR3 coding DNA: TGTGCCAGCAGTGGGACCGACACAGATACGCAGTATTTT. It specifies CASSGTDTDTQYF.

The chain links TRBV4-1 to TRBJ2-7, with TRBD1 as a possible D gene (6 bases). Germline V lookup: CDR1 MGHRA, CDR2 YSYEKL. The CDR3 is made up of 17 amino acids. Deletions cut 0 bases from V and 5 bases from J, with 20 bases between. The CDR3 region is CASSQEGYRAIGNEQYF. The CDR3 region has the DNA TGCGCCAGCAGCCAAGAAGGTTACAGGGCAATTGGCAACGAGCAGTACTTC.

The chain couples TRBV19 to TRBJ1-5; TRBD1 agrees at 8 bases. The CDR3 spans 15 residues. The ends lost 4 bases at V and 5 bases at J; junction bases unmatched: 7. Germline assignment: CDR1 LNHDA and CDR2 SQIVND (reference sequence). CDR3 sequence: CASSTGQDYYQPQHF. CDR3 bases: TGTGCCAGTAGTACGGGACAGGACTACTATCAGCCCCAGCATTTT.

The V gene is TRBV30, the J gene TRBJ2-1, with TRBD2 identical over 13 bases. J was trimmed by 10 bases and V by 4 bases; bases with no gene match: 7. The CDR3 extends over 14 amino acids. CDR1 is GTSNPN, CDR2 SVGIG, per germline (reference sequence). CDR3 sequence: CAWMTSGGLREQFF. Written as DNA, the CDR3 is TGTGCCTGGATGACTAGCGGGGGGCTCAGGGAGCAGTTCTTC.

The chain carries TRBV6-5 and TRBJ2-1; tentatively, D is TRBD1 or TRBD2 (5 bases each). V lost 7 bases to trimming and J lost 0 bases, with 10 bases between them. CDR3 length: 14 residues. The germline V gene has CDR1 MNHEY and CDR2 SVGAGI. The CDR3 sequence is CASMGDHSYNEQFF. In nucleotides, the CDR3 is TGTGCCAGCATGGGGGACCACTCCTACAATGAGCAGTTCTTC.

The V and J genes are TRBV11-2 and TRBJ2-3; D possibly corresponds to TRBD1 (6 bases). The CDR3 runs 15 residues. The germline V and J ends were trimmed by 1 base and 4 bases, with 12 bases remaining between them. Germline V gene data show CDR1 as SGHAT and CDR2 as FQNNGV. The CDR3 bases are TGTGCCAGCAGCTTAGTCGCGACAGGCCCAGATACGCAGTATTTT. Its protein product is CASSLVATGPDTQYF.

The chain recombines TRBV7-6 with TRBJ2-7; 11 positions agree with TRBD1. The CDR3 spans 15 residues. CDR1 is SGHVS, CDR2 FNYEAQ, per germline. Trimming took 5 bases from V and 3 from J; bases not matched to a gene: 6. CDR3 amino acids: CASSVRTGGVYEQYF. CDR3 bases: TGTGCCAGCAGCGTTAGGACAGGGGGCGTCTACGAGCAGTACTTC.

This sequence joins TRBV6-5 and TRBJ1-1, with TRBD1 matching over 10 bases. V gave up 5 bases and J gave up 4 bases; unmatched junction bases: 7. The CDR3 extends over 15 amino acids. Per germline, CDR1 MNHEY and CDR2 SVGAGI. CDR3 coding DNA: TGTGCCAGCAGTCCCCCGGGACAGGGGAGCACTGAAGCTTTCTTT. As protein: CASSPPGQGSTEAFF.

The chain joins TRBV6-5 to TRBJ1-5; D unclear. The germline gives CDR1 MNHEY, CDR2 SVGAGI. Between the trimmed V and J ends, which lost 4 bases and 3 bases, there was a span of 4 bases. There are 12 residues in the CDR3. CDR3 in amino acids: CASSFDNQPQHF. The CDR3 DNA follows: TGTGCCAGCAGTTTTGACAATCAGCCCCAGCATTTT.

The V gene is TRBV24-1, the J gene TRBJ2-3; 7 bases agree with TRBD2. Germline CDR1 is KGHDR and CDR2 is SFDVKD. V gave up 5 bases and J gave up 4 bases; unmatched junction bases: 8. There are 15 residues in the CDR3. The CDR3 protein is CATSASLAGPDTQYF. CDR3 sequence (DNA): TGTGCCACCAGTGCCTCCTTAGCGGGCCCAGATACGCAGTATTTT.

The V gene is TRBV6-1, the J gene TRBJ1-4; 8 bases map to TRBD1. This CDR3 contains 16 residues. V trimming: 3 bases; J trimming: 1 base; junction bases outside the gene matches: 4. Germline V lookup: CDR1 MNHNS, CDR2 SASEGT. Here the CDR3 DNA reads TGTGCCAGCAGTGAGGACAGGGTAGAAACTAATGAAAAACTGTTTTTT. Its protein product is CASSEDRVETNEKLFF.

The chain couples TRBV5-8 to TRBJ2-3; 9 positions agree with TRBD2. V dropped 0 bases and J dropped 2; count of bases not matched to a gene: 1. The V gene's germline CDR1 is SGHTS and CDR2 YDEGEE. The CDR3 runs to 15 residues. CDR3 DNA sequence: TGTGCCAGCAGCTTGGAGCGGGGGGCCACAGATACGCAGTATTTT. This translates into CASSLERGATDTQYF.

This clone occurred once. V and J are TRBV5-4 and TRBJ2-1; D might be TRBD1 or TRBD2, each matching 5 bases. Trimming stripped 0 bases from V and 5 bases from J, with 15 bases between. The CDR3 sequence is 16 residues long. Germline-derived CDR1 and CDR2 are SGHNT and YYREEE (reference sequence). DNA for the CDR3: TGTGCCAGCAGCTTGGATTCGGGACGCGGAAACAATGAGCAGTTCTTC. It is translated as CASSLDSGRGNNEQFF.

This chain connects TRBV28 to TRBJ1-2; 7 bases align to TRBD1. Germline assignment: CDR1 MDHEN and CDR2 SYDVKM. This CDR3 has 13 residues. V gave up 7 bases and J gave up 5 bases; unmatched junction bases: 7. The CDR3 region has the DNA TGTGCCAGCACTCCCGGGACAGTTTATGGCTACACCTTC. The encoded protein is CASTPGTVYGYTF.

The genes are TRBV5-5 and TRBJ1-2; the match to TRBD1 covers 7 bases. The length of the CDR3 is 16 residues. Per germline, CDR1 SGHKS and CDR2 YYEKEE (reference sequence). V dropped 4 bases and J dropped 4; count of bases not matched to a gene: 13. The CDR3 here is CASSPGQRNPSYGYTF. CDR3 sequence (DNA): TGTGCCAGCAGCCCGGGACAGAGGAACCCAAGCTATGGCTACACCTTC.

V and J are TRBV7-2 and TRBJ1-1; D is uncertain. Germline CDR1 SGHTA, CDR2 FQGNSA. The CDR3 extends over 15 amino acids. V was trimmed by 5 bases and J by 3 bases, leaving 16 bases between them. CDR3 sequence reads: CASSLSGSRDTEAFF. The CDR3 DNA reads TGTGCCAGCAGCCTAAGTGGATCGAGGGACACTGAAGCTTTCTTT.

The CDR3 sequence: CASSEEGPSLAKNIQYF. The CDR3 DNA reads as TGTGCCAGCAGTGAAGAGGGCCCTAGTTTAGCCAAAAACATTCAGTACTTC. V gene TRBV6-1 combines with J gene TRBJ2-4; D call uncertain. This CDR3 is 17 amino acids long. Germline V gene data show CDR1 as MNHNS and CDR2 as SASEGT. V gave up 1 base and J gave up 0 bases, with 13 bases separating them.

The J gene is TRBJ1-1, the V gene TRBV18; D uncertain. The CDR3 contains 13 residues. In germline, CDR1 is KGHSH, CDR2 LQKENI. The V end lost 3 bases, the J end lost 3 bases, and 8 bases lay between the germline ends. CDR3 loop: CASSPLRDTEAFF. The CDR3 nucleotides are TGTGCCAGCTCACCGCTCCGCGACACTGAAGCTTTCTTT.

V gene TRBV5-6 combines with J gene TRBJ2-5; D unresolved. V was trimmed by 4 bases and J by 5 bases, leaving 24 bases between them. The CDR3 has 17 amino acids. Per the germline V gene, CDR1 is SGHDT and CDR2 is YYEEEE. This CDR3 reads CASSLLEARPLKETQYF. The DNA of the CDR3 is TGTGCCAGCAGCCTGTTGGAAGCGAGGCCTTTGAAGGAGACCCAGTACTTC.

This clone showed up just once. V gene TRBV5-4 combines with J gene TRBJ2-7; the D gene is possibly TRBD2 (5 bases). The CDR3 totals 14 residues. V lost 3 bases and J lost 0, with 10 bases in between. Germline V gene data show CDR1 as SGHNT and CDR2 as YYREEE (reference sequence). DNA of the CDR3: TGTGCCAGCAGCTCGGACTGGCTCTCCTACGAGCAGTACTTC. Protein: CASSSDWLSYEQYF.

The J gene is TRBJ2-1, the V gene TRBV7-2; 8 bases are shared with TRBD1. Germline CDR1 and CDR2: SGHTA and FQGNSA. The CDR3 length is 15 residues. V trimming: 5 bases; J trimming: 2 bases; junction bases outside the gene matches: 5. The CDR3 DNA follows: TGTGCCAGCAGCCTCAAACAGGGGGCCTACAATGAGCAGTTCTTC. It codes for CASSLKQGAYNEQFF.

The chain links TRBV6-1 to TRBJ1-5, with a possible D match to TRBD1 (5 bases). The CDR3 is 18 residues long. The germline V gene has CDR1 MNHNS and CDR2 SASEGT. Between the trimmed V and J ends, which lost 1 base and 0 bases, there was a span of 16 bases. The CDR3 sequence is CASSEDRRAFYSNQPQHF. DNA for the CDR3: TGTGCCAGCAGTGAAGACAGGCGAGCCTTTTATAGCAATCAGCCCCAGCATTTT.

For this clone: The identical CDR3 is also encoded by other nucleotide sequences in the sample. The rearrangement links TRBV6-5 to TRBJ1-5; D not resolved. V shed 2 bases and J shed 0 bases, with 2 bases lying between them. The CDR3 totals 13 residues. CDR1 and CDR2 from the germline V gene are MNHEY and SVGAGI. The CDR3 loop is CASSYGSNQPQHF. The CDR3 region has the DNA TGTGCCAGCAGTTACGGTAGCAATCAGCCCCAGCATTTT.

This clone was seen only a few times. In DNA, the CDR3 is TGTGCCAGCAGTGACACGGCTAGCGGGGGCCACAATGAGCAGTTCTTC. This codes for CASSDTASGGHNEQFF. The V call is TRBV6-4, the J call TRBJ2-1; 10 bases match TRBD2. The CDR3 has 16 amino acids. The germline CDR1 and CDR2 sequences are MRHNA and SNTAGT. Losses at the gene ends were 2 bases for V and 5 bases for J; bases not matched to a gene: 6.

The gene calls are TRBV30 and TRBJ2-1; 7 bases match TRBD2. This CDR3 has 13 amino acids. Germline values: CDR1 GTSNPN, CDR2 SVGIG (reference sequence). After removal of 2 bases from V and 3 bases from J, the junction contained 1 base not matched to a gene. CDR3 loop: CAWSSGVYNEQFF. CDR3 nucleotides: TGTGCCTGGAGTAGCGGGGTCTACAATGAGCAGTTCTTC.